The 8 T cell receptor beta chains in this list originate from one sample, sequenced in a study of T cell responses to AZD1222 COVID-19 vaccine. Sequencing used immunoSEQ multiplex PCR; TCRdb keeps in-frame clones, though not all of them. The sample contains over 130,000 clones, around nine tenths of which appear only once. Sequencing was performed on peripheral blood, taken 28 days after the second AZD1222 dose. These receptor sequences come from an adult who received the AZD1222 COVID-19 vaccine.

This chain links TRBV19 with TRBJ2-1, with unresolved D. Germline V gene lookup returns CDR1 LNHDA and CDR2 SQIVND (reference sequence). The CDR3 is 14 residues long. Trimming removed 6 bases at V and 1 base at J, with 10 bases between. The CDR3 loop is CASSSLGSYNEQFF. Here the CDR3 DNA reads TGTGCCAGTAGCTCCCTGGGGTCCTACAATGAGCAGTTCTTC.

Worth noting for this clone: Germline is not matched at one junction end, which may reflect a read error. This chain links TRBV4-2 with TRBJ2-1; 7 bases match TRBD2. Looked up from germline, CDR1 is LGHNA and CDR2 is YNFKEQ. The CDR3 spans 15 residues. The CDR3 here is CASSQEFRDYHEQFF. The CDR3 DNA reads TGTGCCAGCAGCCAAGAGTTCCGGGACTACCATGAGCAGTTCTTC.

The V and J genes are TRBV7-9 and TRBJ2-1; 9 bases line up with TRBD1. The V gene's germline CDR1 is SEHNR and CDR2 FQNEAQ (reference sequence). The J segment lost 9 bases and the V segment lost 2 bases, leaving 8 bases of the junction unmatched. This CDR3 region has 15 residues. The CDR3 sequence: CASSLSGTGIGEQFF. The CDR3 DNA reads as TGTGCCAGCAGCTTATCCGGGACAGGGATCGGTGAGCAGTTCTTC.

This chain joins TRBV30 and TRBJ2-2, with D possibly being TRBD1 or TRBD2 (5 bases each). From germline, CDR1 is GTSNPN and CDR2 SVGIG (reference sequence). Deletions cut 0 bases from V and 6 bases from J, with 8 bases between. The CDR3 contains 13 residues. The CDR3 DNA sequence: TGTGCCTGGAGTGTCATGGGGGCCGGGGAGCTGTTTTTT. It is translated as CAWSVMGAGELFF. Supplemented by reference TRBV30 and TRBJ2-2, the full variable domain reads SQTIHQWPATLVQPVGSPLSLECTVEGTSNPNLYWYRQAAGRGLQLLFYSVGIGQISSEVPQNLSASRPQDRQFILSSKKLLLSDSGFYLCAWSVMGAGELFFGEGSRLTVL.

V usage is TRBV25-1 and J usage is TRBJ1-4; D is unclear. Germline values: CDR1 MGHDK, CDR2 SYGVNS. V shed 6 bases and J shed 2 bases, with 10 bases lying between them. The CDR3 consists of 14 residues. This chain's CDR3 is CASSPSTTNEKLFF. CDR3 in DNA: TGTGCCAGCAGCCCCTCGACTACTAATGAAAAACTGTTTTTT.

This chain uses TRBV19 with TRBJ2-7; 9 bases are shared with TRBD1. This CDR3 comprises 14 residues. CDR1 and CDR2 from the germline V gene are LNHDA and SQIVND (reference sequence). V lost 7 bases, J lost 2 bases, and 6 bases stayed unmatched. CDR3 amino acids: CASTSGQGTYEQYF. The DNA of the CDR3 is TGTGCCAGTACCTCGGGACAGGGTACCTACGAGCAGTACTTC.

The chain has TRBV28 and TRBJ2-3; 8 nucleotides align to TRBD2. Per germline, CDR1 MDHEN and CDR2 SYDVKM. The junction had 16 bases not matched to a gene; V was cut back by 5 bases and J by 0 bases. The CDR3 has 19 amino acids. In DNA form, the CDR3 reads TGTGCCAGCAGTAATCTTCACAGACTAGCGCAAACTAGCACAGATACGCAGTATTTT. It yields the protein CASSNLHRLAQTSTDTQYF.

V usage is TRBV10-1 and J usage is TRBJ1-2; TRBD1 agrees at 8 bases. CDR3 length equals 17 residues. Germline loops: CDR1 WNHNN, CDR2 SYGVQD (reference sequence). The V segment lost 3 bases and the J segment 3 bases; nucleotides outside the gene matches: 12. The CDR3 region has the DNA TGCGCCAGCAGTGACCGAGGACAGGGAAGGTGGGACTATGGCTACACCTTC. Protein sequence: CASSDRGQGRWDYGYTF.